The present T cell receptor (beta chain) was sequenced within a study of T cells in Graves' hyperthyroidism and ophthalmopathy. Study information: Initial diagnosis, before any treatment, was when peripheral blood was collected. Overall study findings and caveats: Progression to ophthalmopathy was predicted a median of 6.5 months early. Ophthalmopathy stood apart from stable hyperthyroidism in a 13 V-J model.

10 ml of fresh peripheral blood supplied the PBMCs. Germline V gene data show CDR1 as MNHEY and CDR2 as SMNVEV (reference sequence). The CDR3 has 14 amino acids. Trimming took 6 bases from V and 4 from J; bases not matched to a gene: 7. As regards this clonotype: Its antigen remains unidentified.

RNA transcripts provided the source from which TCR beta CDR3 regions were amplified. In the first-round RT-PCR of the TCR CDR3, the HTBI primer set was used. TCRdb fed the multiplex PCR reads into MiXCR, producing one record per CDR3 protein. The sample has fewer than 450,000 distinct CDR3 sequences; more than 12% are singletons. The sample was blood. The chain recombines TRBV27 with TRBJ2-5; 8 bases are shared with TRBD1. The source of this sequence is a man aged 50 to 59 with Graves' ophthalmopathy. For the CDR3, the DNA is TGTGCCAGCAGCGGGACAGGCTATGGAGAGACCCAGTACTTC. Encoded protein: CASSGTGYGETQYF.